This entry lists 23 T cell receptor beta chains sequenced from one sample in a study of patients and donors after allogeneic stem cell transplantation. TCRdb analysed the RT-PCR reads with MiXCR anew, one entry per CDR3 protein. The sample has approximately 150,000 distinct CDR3 sequences; over 30% are singletons. The sequenced material came from blood, either unsorted or a sorted T cell fraction (not recorded which). Receptor source: a human donor who was either an allogeneic HSCT recipient or a stem cell or donor lymphocyte infusion donor (not recorded which). It is not recorded whose cells these are; they may come from a transplant donor.

V and J are TRBV7-9 and TRBJ2-5; 9 bases match TRBD1. The germline V gene encodes CDR1 SEHNR and CDR2 FQNEAQ (reference sequence). The CDR3 spans 15 residues. Trimming cost V 4 bases and J 0 bases; bases outside gene matches: 3. CDR3 protein: CASSSRDRDQETQYF. As DNA, the CDR3 is TGTGCCAGCAGCTCCCGGGACAGGGACCAAGAGACCCAGTACTTC.

This chain connects TRBV10-3 to TRBJ2-7, with 9 nucleotides matching TRBD1. Germline lookup yields CDR1 ENHRY and CDR2 SYGVKD. The V and J ends lost 6 bases and 5 bases, in that order; junction bases with no gene match: 8. This CDR3 has 14 amino acids. The CDR3 region is CAISRRDRADEQYF. As DNA, the CDR3 is TGTGCCATCAGCCGCCGGGACAGGGCCGACGAGCAGTACTTC.

There are many counts of this clonotype. The chain uses TRBV11-2 and TRBJ1-5; 7 bases are a match to TRBD1. The ends lost 6 bases at V and 3 bases at J; junction bases unmatched: 5. Germline V gene sequence: CDR1 SGHAT, CDR2 FQNNGV. The CDR3 totals 14 residues. The CDR3 sequence: CASSPGTVNQPQHF. CDR3 sequence (DNA): TGTGCCAGCAGTCCCGGGACAGTCAATCAGCCCCAGCATTTT.

This clonotype occurred a few times. The chain carries TRBV9 and TRBJ1-6; unclear D gene. V lost 0 bases, J lost 8 bases, and 12 bases lay in between. Germline V lookup: CDR1 SGDLS, CDR2 YYNGEE. The CDR3 runs 15 residues. The CDR3: CASSVDPGDDSPLHF. The CDR3, as DNA: TGTGCCAGCAGCGTAGACCCCGGCGATGATTCACCCCTCCACTTT.

The rearrangement joins TRBV4-1 to TRBJ2-6, with D unresolved. V was trimmed by 0 bases and J by 0 bases, leaving 6 bases between them. This CDR3 has 16 amino acids. The germline CDR1 and CDR2 sequences are MGHRA and YSYEKL. The CDR3 sequence is CASSQDALSGANVLTF. CDR3 nucleotide sequence: TGCGCCAGCAGCCAAGATGCGCTCTCTGGGGCCAACGTCCTGACTTTC.

This clonotype occurred once. V is TRBV9 and J is TRBJ2-3; possibly TRBD1 for D (5 bases). CDR1 is SGDLS, CDR2 YYNGEE, per germline. There are 14 residues in the CDR3. Trimming cost V 4 bases and J 0 bases, with 9 bases left between them. The chain's CDR3 is CASSFDSSTDTQYF. The CDR3 DNA sequence: TGTGCCAGCAGCTTTGACAGCAGCACAGATACGCAGTATTTT.

This chain joins TRBV10-3 and TRBJ2-1; 10 bases agree with TRBD2. The CDR3 consists of 15 residues. The V gene end was trimmed by 5 bases and the J gene end by 2 bases; junction bases not matched to a gene: 3. From germline, CDR1 is ENHRY and CDR2 SYGVKD. The DNA for the CDR3 is TGTGCCATCAGTCTTAGCGGGGGGACCTACAATGAGCAGTTCTTC. Encoded protein: CAISLSGGTYNEQFF.

This chain joins TRBV6-4 and TRBJ2-1, with D perhaps given as TRBD1 or TRBD2 (5 bases each). V shed 5 bases and J shed 8 bases, with 16 bases lying between them. This CDR3 has 14 amino acids. From germline, CDR1 is MRHNA and CDR2 SNTAGT. The CDR3 region is CASSTGRWVDEQFF. Written as DNA, the CDR3 is TGTGCCAGCAGTACGGGGCGCTGGGTTGATGAGCAGTTCTTC.

This clonotype occurred a few times. The V call is TRBV9, the J call TRBJ1-5, with TRBD1 identical over 9 bases. This CDR3 is 19 amino acids long. The germline CDR1 and CDR2 sequences are SGDLS and YYNGEE. J gave up 0 bases and V 3 bases, and 13 bases lay outside the gene matches. This CDR3 reads CASSAPPGQGNYSNQPQHF. CDR3 coding DNA: TGTGCCAGCAGCGCTCCTCCGGGACAGGGAAATTATAGCAATCAGCCCCAGCATTTT.

The chain uses TRBV20-1 and TRBJ1-4; D gene ambiguous. CDR1 is DFQATT and CDR2 is SNEGSKA in the germline V gene (reference sequence). The ends were cut back, 5 bases at V and 8 bases at J, with 12 bases in the middle. CDR3 length: 12 amino acids. CDR3 in amino acids: CSAEARTEKLFF. DNA of the CDR3: TGCAGTGCTGAGGCTCGGACGGAAAAACTGTTTTTT.

This clonotype was observed a few times. The chain is built from TRBV12-3 or TRBV12-4 and TRBJ1-1; D is undetermined. CDR3 length: 13 amino acids. The V and J ends lost 0 bases and 10 bases respectively, with 12 bases between them. The DNA of the CDR3 is TGTGCCAGCAGTTTAGCGCCATTCCGTAGAGCTTTCTTT. Its translation: CASSLAPFRRAFF.

The chain couples TRBV6-6 to TRBJ2-5; 13 bases are shared with TRBD2. Germline trimming cut 0 bases from V and 5 bases from J; bases unmatched to any gene: 3. Germline CDR1 and CDR2: MNHNY and SVGAGI (reference sequence). The CDR3 spans 16 residues. Here the CDR3 DNA reads TGTGCCAGCAGTTACTCGACTAGCGGGGGGCGGGAGACCCAGTACTTC. Protein product: CASSYSTSGGRETQYF.

This clonotype was seen repeatedly, ten times or more. The J gene is TRBJ1-1, the V gene TRBV9; 10 bases align to TRBD1. V lost 7 bases to trimming and J lost 0 bases; unmatched junction nucleotides: 9. The CDR3 covers 16 residues. Germline CDR1 and CDR2: SGDLS and YYNGEE. The CDR3 reads CASSRQGAIMNTEAFF. The CDR3 DNA reads as TGTGCCAGCTCTCGACAGGGGGCCATCATGAACACTGAAGCTTTCTTT.

This clonotype was counted at least ten times. The chain is built from TRBV10-3 and TRBJ1-1; the D is unclear. Germline V lookup: CDR1 ENHRY, CDR2 SYGVKD. The CDR3 sequence is 15 residues long. The V gene lost 4 bases and the J gene lost 4 bases, with 16 bases spanning the gap. This CDR3 reads CAISGTPEFRTEAFF. The CDR3 nucleotides are TGTGCCATCAGTGGGACCCCCGAGTTTCGCACTGAAGCTTTCTTT.

The V gene is TRBV7-2, the J gene TRBJ1-5, with D unresolved. The length of the CDR3 is 12 residues. CDR1 is SGHTA and CDR2 is FQGNSA in the germline V gene. V was pared by 10 bases and J by 0 bases, with 7 bases between. As DNA, the CDR3 is TGTGCCACCCGTATTAGCAATCAGCCCCAGCATTTT. Its translation is CATRISNQPQHF.

CDR3 in amino acids: CASSLGTGRAEAFF. The CDR3 DNA reads as TGTGCCAGCAGCTTAGGGACGGGTAGAGCTGAAGCTTTCTTT. The chain employs TRBV7-3 and TRBJ1-1; a possible D gene is TRBD1 (5 bases). Trimming pared 2 bases from V and 6 bases from J, leaving 13 bases between. The V gene's germline CDR1 is SGHTA and CDR2 FQGTGA. CDR3 length equals 14 residues. The variable domain in full, with the rest retrieved from reference TRBV7-3 and TRBJ1-1, is GAGVSQTPSNKVTEKGKYVELRCDPISGHTALYWYRQSLGQGPEFLIYFQGTGAADDSGLPNDRFFAVRPEGSVSTLKIQRTERGDSAVYLCASSLGTGRAEAFFGQGTRLTVV.

This clonotype has more than one count but fewer than ten. J is TRBJ2-3 and V is TRBV7-9; D not resolved. The ends were cut back, 0 bases at V and 2 bases at J, with 6 bases in the middle. The CDR3 loop spans 14 amino acids. CDR1 is SEHNR and CDR2 is FQNEAQ in the germline V gene (reference sequence). The CDR3 protein is CASSLASYTDTQYF. For the CDR3, the DNA is TGTGCCAGCAGCTTAGCCAGCTACACAGATACGCAGTATTTT.

This clonotype was seen a handful of times. This chain links TRBV10-3 with TRBJ1-2; weak D call: TRBD1 (6 bases). The germline V gene encodes CDR1 ENHRY and CDR2 SYGVKD. The CDR3 sequence is 11 residues long. Between the trimmed V and J ends, which lost 7 bases and 6 bases, there was a span of 9 bases. The chain's CDR3 is CAIKSGDGYTF. The CDR3 region has the DNA TGTGCCATCAAGTCAGGGGATGGCTACACCTTC.

The chain couples TRBV20-1 to TRBJ2-4, with unresolved D. The CDR3 sequence is 14 residues long. The V and J ends lost 0 bases and 0 bases respectively, with 6 bases between them. From germline, CDR1 is DFQATT and CDR2 SNEGSKA (reference sequence). The CDR3 region is CSARERRAKNIQYF. In DNA form, the CDR3 reads TGCAGTGCTAGAGAACGGAGAGCCAAAAACATTCAGTACTTC.

This clonotype occurred a few times. The chain employs TRBV12-3 or TRBV12-4 and TRBJ1-5, with a weak D call TRBD1 (6 bases). V was clipped by 6 bases and J by 1 base, with 16 bases between them. The CDR3 runs 16 residues. The CDR3 nucleotides read TGTGCCAGCAGCTCCCGGGACACAGAGAGCAATCAGCCCCAGCATTTT. Its translation: CASSSRDTESNQPQHF.

V and J are TRBV7-2 and TRBJ1-1, with D perhaps TRBD1 (6 bases). Germline V CDR1 and CDR2: SGHTA, FQGNSA. This CDR3 contains 12 residues. Trimming pared 0 bases from V and 10 bases from J, leaving 9 bases between. The CDR3 protein is CASSLAEGGAFF. The CDR3 DNA sequence: TGTGCCAGCAGCTTAGCCGAAGGGGGAGCTTTCTTT.

This clonotype came up a few times. The gene calls are TRBV12-3 or TRBV12-4 and TRBJ1-4; D remains ambiguous. The CDR3 loop spans 15 amino acids. V was pared by 5 bases and J by 3 bases, with 13 bases between. CDR3 amino acids: CASSPRAGANEKLFF. In DNA, the CDR3 is TGTGCCAGCAGTCCCCGGGCCGGCGCTAATGAAAAACTGTTTTTT.

Many counts were recorded for this clonotype. This rearrangement joins TRBV12-3 or TRBV12-4 to TRBJ1-1; 7 bases agree with TRBD1. This CDR3 is 14 amino acids long. The trim removed 8 bases at V and 3 bases at J, leaving 9 bases unmatched. The CDR3 nucleotides read TGTGCCAGCGCAGGGGGAACGGCTGACACTGAAGCTTTCTTT. Its translation is CASAGGTADTEAFF.